These T cell receptor beta chains were read from a single sample in a study of blood T cell repertoires in COVID-19. The method was immunoSEQ multiplex PCR; TCRdb's version includes in-frame clones alone and lacks a portion of them. The sample lists about 250,000 clones; about 86% were seen once. The material sequenced was peripheral blood. The receptors derive from an elderly man with acute or convalescent COVID-19. Each CDR3 is given with its conserved first and last residue. The D gene is left open where the match is weak. The listing skips clone size in some rows; elsewhere it reads once, few, many or a size class.

clone_size j_call v_call d_call cdr3_nt cdr3_aa
NA TRBJ1-2 TRBV5-4 TRBD1 TGTGCCAGCAGCTTGGGACGGGGGGGACAGGGAGACGGCTACACCTTC CASSLGRGGQGDGYTF
NA TRBJ1-1 TRBV18 TRBD1 TGTGCCAGCTCCGCTATGACCGGGACAGGTCTGAACACTGAAGCTTTCTTT CASSAMTGTGLNTEAFF
NA TRBJ1-6 TRBV4-1 TRBD1 TGCGCCAGCAGCCATCCCGACAGGGGGCTGGGTTCACCCCTCCACTTT CASSHPDRGLGSPLHF
once TRBJ2-2 TRBV18 NA TGTGCCAGCTCACCACCGGCTGGCGGGGAGCTGTTTTTT CASSPPAGGELFF
NA TRBJ1-4 TRBV15 NA TGTGCCACCAGCAGAGATCGGTCTCATAATGAAAAACTGTTTTTT CATSRDRSHNEKLFF
NA TRBJ1-5 TRBV27 NA TGTGCCAGCTCATTTTACAGGAATAGCAATCAGCCCCAGCATTTT CASSFYRNSNQPQHF
NA TRBJ1-2 TRBV27 NA TGTGCCAGCAGTTCCGGACTGACGGGCTATGGCTACACCTTC CASSSGLTGYGYTF
NA TRBJ2-7 TRBV6-6 NA TGTGCCAGCAGTTACTCGACCAGTGCAAGGGGCGAGCAGTACTTC CASSYSTSARGEQYF
NA TRBJ2-7 TRBV14 TRBD2 TGTGCCAGCAGCCCCTGGACTAGCGGGGGTTTCGAGCAGTACTTC CASSPWTSGGFEQYF
NA TRBJ1-6 TRBV28 TRBD1 TGTGCCACCACAGGGGCCAGCTCCTATAATTCACCCCTCCACTTT CATTGASSYNSPLHF
few TRBJ1-3 TRBV3-1/TRBV3-2 TRBD1 TGTGCCAGCAGCGCCAGGGGGCTATCTGGAAACACCATATATTTT CASSARGLSGNTIYF
NA TRBJ2-3 TRBV19 NA TGTGCCAGCCTGGGGGGTCATACGCAGTATTTT CASLGGHTQYF
NA TRBJ1-4 TRBV4-1 TRBD1 TGCGCCAGCAGCCAATTGACAGGGGCTAATGAAAAACTGTTTTTT CASSQLTGANEKLFF
once TRBJ1-2 TRBV5-1 TRBD1 TGCGCCAGCACCGACTCGACAGGGGGCTATGGCTACACCTTC CASTDSTGGYGYTF
NA TRBJ2-1 TRBV4-1 TRBD2 TGCGCCAGCAGCCAAGATCCCGGGACTAGCGGTTACAATGAGCAGTTCTTC CASSQDPGTSGYNEQFF
few TRBJ1-3 TRBV21-1 NA TGTGCCAGCAGCAAATCCGGGACAGGGACATACCTCTCTGGAAACACCATATATTTT CASSKSGTGTYLSGNTIYF
once TRBJ1-4 TRBV11-2 NA TGTGCCAGCAGCCCAGGGGTTCCTAGGACTAATGAAAAACTGTTTTTT CASSPGVPRTNEKLFF
NA TRBJ2-1 TRBV9 NA TGTGCCAGCAGCGTCGGGAGTACCCGAGGGGAGCAGTTCTTC CASSVGSTRGEQFF
NA TRBJ2-2 TRBV7-3 TRBD2 TGTGCCAGCAGCTTAGTGACTAGCGGGAGGGCCAGCGGGGAGCTGTTTTTT CASSLVTSGRASGELFF
once TRBJ1-6 TRBV6-6 NA TGTGCCAGCAGCCCCGGGAGTGATCGTAATTCACCCCTCCACTTT CASSPGSDRNSPLHF
NA TRBJ1-2 TRBV27 NA TGTGCCAGCAGGTATAGGGCGGGTAACTATGGCTACACCTTC CASRYRAGNYGYTF
once TRBJ2-7 TRBV5-1 TRBD2 TGCGCCAGCAGCCGAGGAGCGGGGGGGCCGTACGAGCAGTACTTC CASSRGAGGPYEQYF
NA TRBJ1-3 TRBV30 NA TGTCGGAGGGGCTCTGGAAACACCATATATTTT CRRGSGNTIYF
NA TRBJ2-3 TRBV25-1 NA TGTGCCAGCAGTAGCCAGGGCACAGATACGCAGTATTTT CASSSQGTDTQYF
NA TRBJ1-6 TRBV7-9 NA TGTGCCAGCAGCCGAGCGACACAGGGTCACTATAATTCACCCCTCCACTTT CASSRATQGHYNSPLHF
NA TRBJ2-7 TRBV5-1 NA TGCGCCAGCAGCTTGGCCTCAGGGGCGAAGTCCTACGAGCAGTACTTC CASSLASGAKSYEQYF
once TRBJ2-2 TRBV11-2 NA TGTGCCAGCAGCTTAGATAATCTGAACACCGGGGAGCTGTTTTTT CASSLDNLNTGELFF
once TRBJ2-7 TRBV10-3 TRBD1 TGTGCCATCTCTCCCGGGACAGGGCGCTACGAGCAGTACTTC CAISPGTGRYEQYF
few TRBJ1-2 TRBV5-4 NA TGTGCCAGCAGCTTGCAGACAGGAAACTATGGCTACACCTTC CASSLQTGNYGYTF
NA TRBJ1-5 TRBV5-5 TRBD1 TGTGCCAGCAGCTTGGCGTACAGGGGAAATCAGCCCCAGCATTTT CASSLAYRGNQPQHF
NA TRBJ1-6 TRBV9 NA TGTGCCAGCAGCGTAGACCACGGTAATTCACCCCTCCACTTT CASSVDHGNSPLHF
NA TRBJ2-3 TRBV24-1 TRBD1 TGTGCCACCAGTGATTTAAGGGGACAGTACCCGGATACGCAGTATTTT CATSDLRGQYPDTQYF
once TRBJ1-5 TRBV27 NA TGTGCCAGCAGCACCCTTCAGGGACAGCCCCAGCATTTT CASSTLQGQPQHF
NA TRBJ2-1 TRBV6-2/TRBV6-3 TRBD2 TGTGCCAGCAGTTACCCGGGACTAGCGGTCAATTACGAGCAGTTCTTC CASSYPGLAVNYEQFF
NA TRBJ1-2 TRBV3-1/TRBV3-2 NA TGTGCCAGCAGCCACGCAGGAGGCTATGGCTACACCTTC CASSHAGGYGYTF
NA TRBJ1-2 TRBV12-3/TRBV12-4 NA TGTGCCAGCACCCACGACATCTATGGCTACACCTTC CASTHDIYGYTF
NA TRBJ1-5 TRBV18 NA TGTGCCAGCTCACCCTCGGGGGGGGCCGGGAGGCCCCAGCATTTT CASSPSGGAGRPQHF
NA TRBJ1-4 TRBV7-8 NA TGTGCCAGCAGCTTAGCTTCAGGGAGGATTAATGAAAAACTGTTTTTT CASSLASGRINEKLFF
NA TRBJ2-1 TRBV18 TRBD1 TGTGCCAGCTCACCCGGACAGGGCGGCGATGAGCAGTTCTTC CASSPGQGGDEQFF
NA TRBJ1-2 TRBV11-2 TRBD1 TGTGCCAGCAGCTTAGAGGGATATTCGGACAGGCTACATAACTATGGCTACACCTTC CASSLEGYSDRLHNYGYTF
once TRBJ1-1 TRBV3-1/TRBV3-2 NA TGTGCCAGCAGCCAAGACTCAGGGAGGACTGAAGCTTTCTTT CASSQDSGRTEAFF
NA TRBJ1-4 TRBV5-4 NA TGTGCCAGCAGCCGAAACGGGAATGAAAAGCTGTTTTTT CASSRNGNEKLFF
NA TRBJ1-2 TRBV19 TRBD1 TGTGCCAGTAGTAGCCTGAGGAGGGGGCCCCACTATGGCTACACCTTC CASSSLRRGPHYGYTF
NA TRBJ2-1 TRBV9 NA TGTGCCAGCAGCTTCTCGGGAGCCAATGAGCAGTTCTTC CASSFSGANEQFF